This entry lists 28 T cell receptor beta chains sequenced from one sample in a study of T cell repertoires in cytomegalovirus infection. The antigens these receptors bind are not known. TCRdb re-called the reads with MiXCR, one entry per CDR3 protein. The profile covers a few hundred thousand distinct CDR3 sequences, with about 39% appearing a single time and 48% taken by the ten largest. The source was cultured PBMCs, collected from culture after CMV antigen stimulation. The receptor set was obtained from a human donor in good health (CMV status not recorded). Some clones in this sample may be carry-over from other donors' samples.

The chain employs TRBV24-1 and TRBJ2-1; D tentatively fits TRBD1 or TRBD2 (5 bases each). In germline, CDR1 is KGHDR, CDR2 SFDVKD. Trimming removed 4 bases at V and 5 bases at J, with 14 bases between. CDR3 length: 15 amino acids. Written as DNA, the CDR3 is TGTGCCACCAGTGACCCCGGGACGGGCCACAATGAGCAGTTCTTC. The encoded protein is CATSDPGTGHNEQFF.

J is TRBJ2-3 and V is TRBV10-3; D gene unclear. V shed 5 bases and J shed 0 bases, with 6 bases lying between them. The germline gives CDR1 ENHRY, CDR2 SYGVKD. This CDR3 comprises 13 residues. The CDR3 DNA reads TGTGCCATCAGTAGTACCAGCACAGATACGCAGTATTTT. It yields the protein CAISSTSTDTQYF.

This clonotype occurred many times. In DNA form, the CDR3 reads TGTGCCAGCAGCTTAGGAGGCCACTATGGCTACACCTTC. Amino acids: CASSLGGHYGYTF. The rearrangement links TRBV7-2 to TRBJ1-2; D gene ambiguous. CDR1 is SGHTA, CDR2 FQGNSA, per germline. V was clipped by 1 base and J by 3 bases, with 6 bases between them. This CDR3 comprises 13 residues.

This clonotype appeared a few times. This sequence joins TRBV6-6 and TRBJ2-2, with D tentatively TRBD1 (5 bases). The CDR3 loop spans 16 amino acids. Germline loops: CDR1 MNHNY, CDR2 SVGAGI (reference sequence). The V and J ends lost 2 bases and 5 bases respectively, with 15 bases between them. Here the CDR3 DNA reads TGTGCCAGCAGTTACGTCGGGCAGGGTCAGACCGGGGAGCTGTTTTTT. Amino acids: CASSYVGQGQTGELFF.

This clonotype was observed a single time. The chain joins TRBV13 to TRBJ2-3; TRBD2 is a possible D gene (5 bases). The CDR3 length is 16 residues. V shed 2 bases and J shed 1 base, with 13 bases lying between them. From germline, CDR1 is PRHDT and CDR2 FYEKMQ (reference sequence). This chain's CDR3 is CASSLPAGAGTDTQYF. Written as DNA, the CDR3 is TGTGCCAGCAGCTTACCCGCGGGCGCGGGCACAGATACGCAGTATTTT. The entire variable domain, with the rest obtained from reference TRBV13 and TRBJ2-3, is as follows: AAGVIQSPRHLIKEKRETATLKCYPIPRHDTVYWYQQGPGQDPQFLISFYEKMQSDKGSIPDRFSAQQFSDYHSELNMSSLELGDSALYFCASSLPAGAGTDTQYFGPGTRLTVL.

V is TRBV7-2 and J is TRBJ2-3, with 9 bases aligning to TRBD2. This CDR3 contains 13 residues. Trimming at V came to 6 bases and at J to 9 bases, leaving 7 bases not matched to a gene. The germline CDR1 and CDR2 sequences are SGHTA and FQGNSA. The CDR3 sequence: CASSPEAGGTQYF. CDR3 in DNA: TGTGCCAGCAGTCCAGAGGCGGGGGGGACGCAGTATTTT.

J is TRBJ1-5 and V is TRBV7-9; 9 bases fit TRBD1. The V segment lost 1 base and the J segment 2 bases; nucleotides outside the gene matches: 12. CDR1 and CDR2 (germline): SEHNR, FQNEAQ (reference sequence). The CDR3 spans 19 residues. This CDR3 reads CASSLVLRTGATGNQPQHF. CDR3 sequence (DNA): TGTGCCAGCAGCTTAGTTTTGCGGACAGGGGCGACGGGCAATCAGCCCCAGCATTTT.

As DNA, the CDR3 is TGTGCCATCAGTGGCCGGGACAGGGGGTATAAGACCCAGTACTTC. The encoded protein is CAISGRDRGYKTQYF. This chain uses TRBV10-3 with TRBJ2-5; 11 nucleotides line up with TRBD1. V was clipped by 4 bases and J by 6 bases; unmatched bases: 7. This CDR3 spans 15 amino acids. The germline CDR1 and CDR2 sequences are ENHRY and SYGVKD.

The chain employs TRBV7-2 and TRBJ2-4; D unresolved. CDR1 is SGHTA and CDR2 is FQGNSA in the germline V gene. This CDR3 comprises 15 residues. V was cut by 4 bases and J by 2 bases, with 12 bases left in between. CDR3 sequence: CASSSRGPTKNIQYF. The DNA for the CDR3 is TGTGCCAGCAGCTCTCGAGGCCCGACCAAAAACATTCAGTACTTC.

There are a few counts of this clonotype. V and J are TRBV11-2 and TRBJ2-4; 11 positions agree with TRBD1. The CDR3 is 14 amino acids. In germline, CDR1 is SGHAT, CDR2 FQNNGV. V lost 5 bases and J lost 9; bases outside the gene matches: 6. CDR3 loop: CASSQGQGGFIQYF. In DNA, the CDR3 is TGTGCCAGCAGCCAGGGACAGGGGGGATTCATTCAGTACTTC.

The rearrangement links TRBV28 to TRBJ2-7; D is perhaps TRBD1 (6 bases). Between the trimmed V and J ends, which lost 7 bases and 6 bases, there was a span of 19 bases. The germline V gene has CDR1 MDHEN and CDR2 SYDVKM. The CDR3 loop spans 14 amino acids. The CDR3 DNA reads TGTGCCAGCACAGGGACACCAACACCTGGCGAGCAGTACTTC. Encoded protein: CASTGTPTPGEQYF.

CDR3 DNA sequence: TGTGCCAGCAGCTTGAGGTTAGAGAGCCAAGAGACCCAGTACTTC. Translated, it gives CASSLRLESQETQYF. The chain recombines TRBV5-4 with TRBJ2-5; D is ambiguous. Germline CDR1 SGHNT, CDR2 YYREEE (reference sequence). Trimming pared 1 base from V and 1 base from J, leaving 11 bases between. The CDR3 loop spans 15 amino acids.

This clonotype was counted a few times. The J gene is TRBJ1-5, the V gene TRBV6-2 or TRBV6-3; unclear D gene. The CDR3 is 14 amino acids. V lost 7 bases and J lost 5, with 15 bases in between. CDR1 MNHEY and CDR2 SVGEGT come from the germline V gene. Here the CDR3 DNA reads TGTGCCAGCAACGGGAACTCTTGGGATCAGCCCCAGCATTTT. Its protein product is CASNGNSWDQPQHF.

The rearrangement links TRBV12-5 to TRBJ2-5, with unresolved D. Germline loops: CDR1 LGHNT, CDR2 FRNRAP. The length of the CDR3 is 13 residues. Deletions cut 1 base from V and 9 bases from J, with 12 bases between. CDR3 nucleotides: TGTGCTAGTGGTTTGGACGGTTATGTAGCCCAGTACTTC. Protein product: CASGLDGYVAQYF.

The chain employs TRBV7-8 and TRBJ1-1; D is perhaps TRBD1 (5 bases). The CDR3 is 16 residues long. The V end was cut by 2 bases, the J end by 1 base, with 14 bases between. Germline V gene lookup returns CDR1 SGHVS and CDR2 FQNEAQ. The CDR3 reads CASSLRFTQGNTEAFF. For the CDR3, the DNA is TGTGCCAGCAGCTTAAGGTTTACTCAGGGGAACACTGAAGCTTTCTTT.

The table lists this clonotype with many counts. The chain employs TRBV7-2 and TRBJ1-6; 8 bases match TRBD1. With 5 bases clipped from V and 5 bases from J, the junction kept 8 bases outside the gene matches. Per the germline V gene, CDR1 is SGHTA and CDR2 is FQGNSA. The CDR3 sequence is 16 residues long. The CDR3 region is CASSLRTGKDNSPLHF. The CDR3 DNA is TGTGCCAGCAGCCTACGGACAGGGAAGGATAATTCACCCCTCCACTTT.

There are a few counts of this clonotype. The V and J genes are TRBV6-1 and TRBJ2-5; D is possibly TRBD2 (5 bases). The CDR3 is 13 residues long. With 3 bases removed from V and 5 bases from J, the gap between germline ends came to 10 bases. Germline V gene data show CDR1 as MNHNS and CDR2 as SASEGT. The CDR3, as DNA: TGTGCCAGCAGTGATCCGGCGGGCGAGACCCAGTACTTC. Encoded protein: CASSDPAGETQYF.

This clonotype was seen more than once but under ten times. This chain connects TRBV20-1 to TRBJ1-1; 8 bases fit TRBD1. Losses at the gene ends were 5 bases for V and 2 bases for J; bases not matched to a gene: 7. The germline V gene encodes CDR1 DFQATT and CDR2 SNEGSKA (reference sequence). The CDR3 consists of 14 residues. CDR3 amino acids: CSAPQGGGNTEAFF. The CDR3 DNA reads TGCAGTGCTCCACAGGGGGGAGGTAACACTGAAGCTTTCTTT.

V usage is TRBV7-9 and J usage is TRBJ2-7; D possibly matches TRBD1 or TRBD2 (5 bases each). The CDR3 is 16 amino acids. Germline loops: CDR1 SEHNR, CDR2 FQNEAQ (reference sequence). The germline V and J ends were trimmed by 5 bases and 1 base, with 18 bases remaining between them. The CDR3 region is CASSPDYGASSYEQYF. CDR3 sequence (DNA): TGTGCCAGCAGCCCCGACTACGGGGCCTCATCCTACGAGCAGTACTTC.

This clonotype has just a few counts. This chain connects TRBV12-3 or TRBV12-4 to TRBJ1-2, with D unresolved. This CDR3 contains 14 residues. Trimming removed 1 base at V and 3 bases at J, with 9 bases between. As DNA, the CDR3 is TGTGCCAGCAGTTTAGTTATGATTCACTATGGCTACACCTTC. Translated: CASSLVMIHYGYTF.

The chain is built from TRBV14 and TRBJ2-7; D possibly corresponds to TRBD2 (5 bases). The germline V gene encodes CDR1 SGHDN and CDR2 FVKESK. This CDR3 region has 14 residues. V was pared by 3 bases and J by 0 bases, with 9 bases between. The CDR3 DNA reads TGTGCCAGCAGCCAGCTGGAGGTCTCCTACGAGCAGTACTTC. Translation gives CASSQLEVSYEQYF.

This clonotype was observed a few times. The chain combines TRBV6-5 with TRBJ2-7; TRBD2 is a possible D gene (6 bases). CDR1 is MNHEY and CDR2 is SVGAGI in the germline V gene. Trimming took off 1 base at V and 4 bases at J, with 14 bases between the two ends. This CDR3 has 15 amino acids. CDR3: CASSYLGGGEYEQYF. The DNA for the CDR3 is TGTGCCAGCAGTTACTTGGGCGGAGGGGAGTACGAGCAGTACTTC.

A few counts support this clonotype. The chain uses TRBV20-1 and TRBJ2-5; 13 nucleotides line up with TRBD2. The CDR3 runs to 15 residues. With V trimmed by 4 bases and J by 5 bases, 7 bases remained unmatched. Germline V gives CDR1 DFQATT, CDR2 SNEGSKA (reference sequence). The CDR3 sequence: CSATPGLAGRETQYF. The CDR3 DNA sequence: TGCAGTGCTACCCCGGGACTAGCGGGACGGGAGACCCAGTACTTC.

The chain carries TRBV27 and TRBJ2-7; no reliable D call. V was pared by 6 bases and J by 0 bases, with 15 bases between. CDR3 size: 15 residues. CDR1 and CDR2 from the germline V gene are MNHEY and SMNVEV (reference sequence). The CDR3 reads CASRSVSPGSYEQYF. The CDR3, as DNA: TGTGCCAGCAGGTCTGTGTCGCCTGGCTCCTACGAGCAGTACTTC.

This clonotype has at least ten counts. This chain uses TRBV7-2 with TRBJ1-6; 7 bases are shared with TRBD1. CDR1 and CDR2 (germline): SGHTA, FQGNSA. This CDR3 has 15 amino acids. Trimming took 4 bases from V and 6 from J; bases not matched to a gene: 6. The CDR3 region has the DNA TGTGCCAGCAGCTCCGTAAGGGGGCGTAATTCACCCCTCCACTTT. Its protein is CASSSVRGRNSPLHF.

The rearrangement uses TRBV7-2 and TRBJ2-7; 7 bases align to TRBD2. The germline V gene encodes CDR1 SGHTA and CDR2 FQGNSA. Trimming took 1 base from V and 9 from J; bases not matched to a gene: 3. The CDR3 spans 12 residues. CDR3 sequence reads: CASSLGGGGQYF. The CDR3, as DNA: TGTGCCAGCAGCTTAGGGGGCGGGGGGCAGTACTTC.

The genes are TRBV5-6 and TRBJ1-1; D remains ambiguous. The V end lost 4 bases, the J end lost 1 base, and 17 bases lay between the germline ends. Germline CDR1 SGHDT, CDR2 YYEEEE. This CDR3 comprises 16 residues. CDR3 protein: CASSPLGAQTNTEAFF. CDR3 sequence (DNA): TGTGCCAGCAGCCCGCTCGGTGCACAAACGAACACTGAAGCTTTCTTT.

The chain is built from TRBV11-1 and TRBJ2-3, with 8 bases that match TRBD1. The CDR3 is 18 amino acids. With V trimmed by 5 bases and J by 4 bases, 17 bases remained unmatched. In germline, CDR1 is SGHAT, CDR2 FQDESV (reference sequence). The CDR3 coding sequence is TGTGCCAGCAGCCCAAAGCCAGGACAGGGCCTTAATCCAGATACGCAGTATTTT. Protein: CASSPKPGQGLNPDTQYF.